The 7 T cell receptor beta chains below come from one sample, sequenced in a study of shared clonotypes between healthy human individuals. Clones were read by immunoSEQ multiplex PCR, and TCRdb kept only the in-frame ones, dropping some. This table has about 480,000 clones, approximately 79% appearing once. Specimen: PBMCs. These receptors were obtained from a woman between 40 and 50 years old in good health. Some clones in this sample may be carry-over from other donors' samples.

The chain couples TRBV5-4 to TRBJ1-4; TRBD1 is a possible D gene (5 bases). The V end lost 4 bases, the J end lost 8 bases, and 15 bases lay between the germline ends. Germline-derived CDR1 and CDR2 are SGHNT and YYREEE (reference sequence). The CDR3 loop spans 14 amino acids. CDR3 residues: CASSPGRRPEKLFF. CDR3 nucleotides: TGTGCCAGCAGCCCGGGACGGAGACCCGAAAAACTGTTTTTT.

The rearrangement joins TRBV7-2 to TRBJ2-1; D gene ambiguous. Between the trimmed V and J ends, which lost 0 bases and 4 bases, there was a span of 10 bases. Germline V gives CDR1 SGHTA, CDR2 FQGNSA. The CDR3 sequence is 15 residues long. The CDR3 loop reads CASSLAILKYNEQFF. As DNA, the CDR3 is TGTGCCAGCAGCTTAGCGATCCTTAAATACAATGAGCAGTTCTTC.

The chain is built from TRBV7-2 and TRBJ2-3; TRBD2 aligns across 11 bases. Germline values: CDR1 SGHTA, CDR2 FQGNSA. Trimming removed 5 bases from V and 5 bases from J; junction bases left unmatched: 15. The CDR3 spans 18 residues. In DNA form, the CDR3 reads TGTGCCAGCAGCCATCATGCGACTAGCGGGGTCCGGGGAGATACGCAGTATTTT. The encoded protein is CASSHHATSGVRGDTQYF.

Concerning this clone itself: This CDR3 is also generated by other DNA sequences in the sample. This chain joins TRBV20-1 and TRBJ2-3; D unresolved. The CDR3 is 11 amino acids. Per germline, CDR1 DFQATT and CDR2 SNEGSKA (reference sequence). The CDR3 sequence is CSASRADTQYF. The CDR3 DNA sequence: TGCAGCGCCTCACGGGCAGATACGCAGTATTTT.

This clone was counted only a few times. The chain has TRBV10-3 and TRBJ1-1; 7 nucleotides agree with TRBD1. The CDR3 is made up of 14 amino acids. Germline CDR1 reads ENHRY; CDR2 reads SYGVKD. V shed 0 bases and J 6 bases; nucleotides not matched to a gene: 4. The CDR3 DNA reads as TGTGCCATCAGTGAGTCGGGGACAGAGGCTGAAGCTTTCTTT. It encodes CAISESGTEAEAFF.

Only a few counts were recorded for this clone. This rearrangement joins TRBV7-2 to TRBJ2-5, with D unclear. Trimming removed 3 bases at V and 8 bases at J, with 16 bases between. The CDR3 sequence is 14 residues long. CDR1 is SGHTA, CDR2 FQGNSA, per germline. Written as DNA, the CDR3 is TGTGCCAGCAGCTTGGGCGTGCTCCCGGGTACCCAGTACTTC. Residues: CASSLGVLPGTQYF.

This chain joins TRBV7-2 and TRBJ2-5; tentative D call: TRBD2 (6 bases). In germline, CDR1 is SGHTA, CDR2 FQGNSA. The CDR3 totals 15 residues. V dropped 2 bases and J dropped 4 bases, with 14 bases sitting between them. For the CDR3, the DNA is TGTGCCAGCAGCTTAACCGCGGGACGGGGAGAGACCCAGTACTTC. Its translation is CASSLTAGRGETQYF.